This T cell receptor beta chain was profiled in a study of human T cells and chemical hapten exposure. The time point here: patch test 2, 6 weeks after DPC sensitization. Treatment indicated: therapeutic diphenylcyclopropenone sensitization with weekly scalp DPC. Staff drew blood before applying each patch test. One entry per CDR3 protein, called by TCRdb with MiXCR from the RACE reads. The table shows more than 85,000 distinct CDR3 sequences, with more than 9.5% occurring only once. This clonotype was observed a handful of times. The CDR3 extends over 14 amino acids. Trimming left V 5 bases short and J 7 bases short, with 15 bases between. Per germline, CDR1 SGHTA and CDR2 FQGNSA.

This chain connects TRBV7-2 to TRBJ1-5; D unresolved. The sample here was whole blood, taken in connection with sensitization to the hapten diphenylcyclopropenone (DPC). This receptor was identified in a man in his forties with alopecia areata. Some clones in this sample may be carry-over from other donors' samples. The CDR3 bases are TGTGCCAGCAGCACGGGAGATGCCGGACAGCCCCAGCATTTT. Its protein product is CASSTGDAGQPQHF.